These 10 T cell receptor beta chains came from one sample sequenced in a study of blood T cell repertoires in COVID-19. Produced via immunoSEQ multiplex PCR; TCRdb's table is partial and in-frame only. The repertoire holds roughly 200,000 clones, nearly 90% seen once, with 0.62% in the top ten. The sequenced sample consisted of peripheral blood. All receptors come from a man over 45 with acute or convalescent COVID-19.

The chain uses TRBV29-1 and TRBJ1-2, with D unresolved. The germline V gene encodes CDR1 SQVTM and CDR2 ANQGSEA. The CDR3 is 11 amino acids. V was clipped by 4 bases and J by 8 bases, with 11 bases between them. The DNA for the CDR3 is TGCAGCGTTGGGCAGGAGGAAGGCTACACCTTC. Its translation is CSVGQEEGYTF.

The chain employs TRBV5-6 and TRBJ2-7, with D tentatively TRBD1 (6 bases). V was cut by 4 bases and J by 0 bases, with 14 bases left in between. CDR1 is SGHDT and CDR2 is YYEEEE in the germline V gene. The CDR3 totals 15 residues. For the CDR3, the DNA is TGTGCCAGCAGCCCCCTCCTAGGGGGCTCCTACGAGCAGTACGTC. Protein sequence: CASSPLLGGSYEQYV.

This clone appeared a single time. The chain couples TRBV5-1 to TRBJ2-7; D uncertain. In germline, CDR1 is SGHRS, CDR2 YFSETQ. This CDR3 spans 12 amino acids. Trimming left V 0 bases short and J 6 bases short, with 7 bases between. The CDR3 coding sequence is TGCGCCAGCAGCTTGGACACCCCCGAGCAGTACTTC. It encodes CASSLDTPEQYF.

This clone was counted once. This chain links TRBV15 with TRBJ1-1; D might be TRBD1 (5 bases). Germline values: CDR1 LNHNV, CDR2 YYDKDF (reference sequence). V lost 1 base, J lost 0 bases, and 18 bases lay in between. This CDR3 spans 18 amino acids. The DNA of the CDR3 is TGTGCCACCAGCAGAGTGGAAGGGGCCACCACCTTGAACACTGAAGCTTTCTTT. Its translation is CATSRVEGATTLNTEAFF. Full variable domain (missing parts from reference TRBV15 and TRBJ1-1): DAMVIQNPRYQVTQFGKPVTLSCSQTLNHNVMYWYQQKSSQAPKLLFHYYDKDFNNEADTPDNFQSRRPNTSFCFLDIRSPGLGDTAMYLCATSRVEGATTLNTEAFFGQGTRLTVV.

This chain uses TRBV5-8 with TRBJ1-2; the D is unclear. Per germline, CDR1 SGHTS and CDR2 YDEGEE. This CDR3 region has 13 residues. V dropped 2 bases and J dropped 3 bases, with 8 bases sitting between them. The CDR3 nucleotides are TGTGCCAGCAGCTTAATACGAGACTATGGCTACACCTTC. It is translated as CASSLIRDYGYTF.

The genes are TRBV15 and TRBJ2-6, with 12 bases fitting TRBD1. CDR3 size: 17 residues. Trimming cost V 5 bases and J 2 bases; bases outside gene matches: 4. The germline CDR1 and CDR2 sequences are LNHNV and YYDKDF (reference sequence). The CDR3, as DNA: TGTGCCACCAGCGGGACAGGGGGCTTCCCTGGGGCCAACGTCCTGACTTTC. This codes for CATSGTGGFPGANVLTF.

This clone was seen only once. The J gene is TRBJ1-1, the V gene TRBV18, with no clear D. V lost 2 bases and J 2 bases, leaving 6 bases between the germline ends. The CDR3 extends over 13 amino acids. Germline values: CDR1 KGHSH, CDR2 LQKENI. The DNA for the CDR3 is TGTGCCAGCTCACCAGACTTAAACACTGAAGCTTTCTTT. Translated, it gives CASSPDLNTEAFF.

A remark on this clone: This likely comes from a read error, as the CDR3 has no conserved phenylalanine or tryptophan at its end. It is unclear where the CDR3 begins or ends on the DNA, so no DNA is shown, and the CDR3 is as TCRdb lists it. The V gene is TRBV12-3 or TRBV12-4, the J gene TRBJ1-2; the tabulated D call, TRBD1, remains unverified against the DNA. Both ends counted, the CDR3 spans 13 residues. CDR3 in amino acids: CASSLARQGLRVV.

The chain links TRBV2 to TRBJ2-1, with 11 bases identical to TRBD1. This CDR3 spans 14 amino acids. The J segment lost 4 bases and the V segment lost 6 bases, leaving 2 bases of the junction unmatched. Germline CDR1 reads SNHLY; CDR2 reads FYNNEI. The CDR3 spells CASRDRGLYNEQFF. Written as DNA, the CDR3 is TGTGCCAGCAGGGACAGGGGGCTTTACAATGAGCAGTTCTTC.

This chain joins TRBV29-1 and TRBJ1-3; D is undetermined. Germline values: CDR1 SQVTM, CDR2 ANQGSEA. V lost 3 bases to trimming and J lost 1 base, with 7 bases between them. The CDR3 runs 13 residues. CDR3 sequence: CSVEMLSGNTIYF. In nucleotides, the CDR3 is TGCAGCGTTGAGATGCTATCTGGAAACACCATATATTTT.